What follows describes a single T cell receptor (beta chain). Original processing notes: Scientists estimated how many nucleated cells there were by amplifying reference gene primers. Sequencing was performed with immunoSEQ multiplex PCR; in TCRdb, only in-frame clones are kept and a portion is missing. Clone size and the V and J calls come from that table; the DNA yielded D and trimming. The sample contains some 270,000 clones, roughly 90% of which appear only once. These data are taken from a study of blood T cell repertoires in COVID-19. Study at large: In each case, the material was cDNA or gDNA derived from T cells, B-cell-depleted T cells, or PBMCs.

V shed 7 bases and J shed 5 bases, with 17 bases lying between them. Germline CDR1 SNHLY, CDR2 FYNNEI. CDR3 length equals 14 residues. Those enrolled, adults aged roughly 18 to 100 years, came from fewer than 25 US areas. Donors of Cohort 3 who recovered were those that had two negative PCRs, clearance, or symptom resolution. Sequences were obtained from PBMCs or T cells enriched from blood (not recorded which). The chain joins TRBV2 to TRBJ2-5; a weak D match, TRBD1 (5 bases). The origin of this receptor is a woman in her fifties or sixties who had recovered from COVID-19. In DNA form, the CDR3 reads TGTGCCAGCACCCCTCGGACAAGGGTGGAGACCCAGTACTTC. Translation gives CASTPRTRVETQYF.